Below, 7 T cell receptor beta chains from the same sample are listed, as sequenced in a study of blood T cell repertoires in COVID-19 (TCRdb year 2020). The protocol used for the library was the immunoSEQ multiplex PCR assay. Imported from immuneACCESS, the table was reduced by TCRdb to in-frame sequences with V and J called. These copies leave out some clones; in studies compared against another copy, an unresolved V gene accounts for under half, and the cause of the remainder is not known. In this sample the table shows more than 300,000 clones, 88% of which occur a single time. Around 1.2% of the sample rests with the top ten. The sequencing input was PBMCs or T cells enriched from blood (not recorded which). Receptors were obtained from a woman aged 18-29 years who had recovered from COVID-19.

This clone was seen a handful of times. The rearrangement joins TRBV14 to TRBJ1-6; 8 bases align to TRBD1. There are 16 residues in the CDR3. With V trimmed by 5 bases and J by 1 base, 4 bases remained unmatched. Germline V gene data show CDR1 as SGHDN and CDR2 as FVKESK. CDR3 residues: CASSKQGGSYNSPLHF. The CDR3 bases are TGTGCCAGCAGCAAACAGGGGGGTTCCTATAATTCACCCCTCCACTTT.

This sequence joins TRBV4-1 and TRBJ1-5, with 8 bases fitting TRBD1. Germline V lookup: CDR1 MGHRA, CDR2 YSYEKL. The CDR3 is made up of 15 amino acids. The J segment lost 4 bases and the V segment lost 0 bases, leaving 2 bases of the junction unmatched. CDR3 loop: CASSQDRGLNQPQHF. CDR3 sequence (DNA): TGCGCCAGCAGCCAAGACAGGGGGCTAAATCAGCCCCAGCATTTT.

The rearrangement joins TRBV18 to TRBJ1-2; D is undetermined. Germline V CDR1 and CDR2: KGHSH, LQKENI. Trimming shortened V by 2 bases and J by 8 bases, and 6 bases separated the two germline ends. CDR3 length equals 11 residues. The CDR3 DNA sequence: TGTGCCAGCTCACCAGGGAGCGGCTACACCTTC. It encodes CASSPGSGYTF.

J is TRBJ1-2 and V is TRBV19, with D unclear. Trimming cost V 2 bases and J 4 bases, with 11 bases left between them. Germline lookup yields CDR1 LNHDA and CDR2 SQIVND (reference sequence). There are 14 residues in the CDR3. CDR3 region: CASSISGIGYGYTF. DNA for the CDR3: TGTGCCAGTAGTATATCGGGGATCGGCTATGGCTACACCTTC.

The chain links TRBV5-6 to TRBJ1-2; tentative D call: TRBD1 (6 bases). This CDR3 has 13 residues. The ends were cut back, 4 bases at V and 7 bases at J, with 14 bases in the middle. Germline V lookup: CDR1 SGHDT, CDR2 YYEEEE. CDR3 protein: CASSAIQGGGYTF. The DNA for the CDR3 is TGTGCCAGCAGCGCTATACAGGGTGGTGGCTACACCTTC.

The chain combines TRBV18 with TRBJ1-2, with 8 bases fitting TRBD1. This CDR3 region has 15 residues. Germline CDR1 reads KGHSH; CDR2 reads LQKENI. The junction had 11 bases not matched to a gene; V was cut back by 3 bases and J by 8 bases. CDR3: CASSPGFGQGDGYTF. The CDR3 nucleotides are TGTGCCAGCTCACCGGGTTTCGGACAGGGAGACGGCTACACCTTC. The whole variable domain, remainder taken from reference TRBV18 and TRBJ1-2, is NAGVMQNPRHLVRRRGQEARLRCSPMKGHSHVYWYRQLPEEGLKFMVYLQKENIIDESGMPKERFSAEFPKEGPSILRIQQVVRGDSAAYFCASSPGFGQGDGYTFGSGTRLTVV.

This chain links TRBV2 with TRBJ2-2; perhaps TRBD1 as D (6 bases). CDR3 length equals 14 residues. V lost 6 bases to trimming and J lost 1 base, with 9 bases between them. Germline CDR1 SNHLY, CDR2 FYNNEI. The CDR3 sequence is CASREDRNTGELFF. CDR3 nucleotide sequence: TGTGCCAGCAGAGAGGACAGGAACACCGGGGAGCTGTTTTTT.